This T cell receptor (beta chain) was identified in a study of blood T cell repertoires in COVID-19. The wider study: Samples taken during acute and convalescent COVID-19 were collected in the United States, Italy and Spain.

In germline, CDR1 is MNHNY, CDR2 SVGAGI (reference sequence). The CDR3 covers 14 residues. V shed 6 bases, J shed 1 base, and the junction held 5 bases outside the gene matches. How the authors handled the data: From reference gene primer amplification, estimates of nucleated cell counts were derived. The table came from immunoSEQ multiplex PCR; TCRdb's copy has only in-frame clones and leaves some out. V, J and clone size are taken as reported in that table, and D and trimming were inferred from the DNA itself. The sample consists of 200,000 to 250,000 clones, around nine tenths of them appearing once.

Sample: peripheral blood. The V gene is TRBV6-6, the J gene TRBJ1-2; TRBD1 aligns across 7 bases. The source is an older woman who had recovered from COVID-19. The CDR3 loop reads CASSGTENNYGYTF. CDR3 sequence (DNA): TGTGCCAGCAGCGGGACAGAGAATAACTATGGCTACACCTTC.